The 12 T cell receptor beta chains below come from one sample, sequenced in a study of CD8 T cells in Susac syndrome. Random hexamers primed reverse transcription of about 0.5 to 1 ug RNA. TCRdb reprocessed the immunoSEQ multiplex PCR reads via MiXCR and lists one record per CDR3 protein. The top ten clones hold approximately 0.07% of a sample with 250,000 or so distinct CDR3 sequences, 90% to 95% of them seen once. Sequencing was performed on CD4+ T cells from PBMCs. These receptors all stem from a human donor with multiple sclerosis.

This sequence joins TRBV28 and TRBJ1-1, with TRBD1 matching 11 bases. Germline V CDR1 and CDR2: MDHEN, SYDVKM. The CDR3 consists of 14 residues. Germline trimming cut 8 bases from V and 6 bases from J; bases unmatched to any gene: 8. CDR3 amino acids: CASPPGQGESEAFF. DNA of the CDR3: TGTGCCAGCCCTCCGGGACAGGGGGAGTCTGAAGCTTTCTTT.

The chain is built from TRBV19 and TRBJ1-1, with D perhaps TRBD1 (5 bases). This CDR3 spans 11 amino acids. V gave up 8 bases and J gave up 5 bases, with 9 bases separating them. Germline CDR1 reads LNHDA; CDR2 reads SQIVND (reference sequence). CDR3 bases: TGTGCCAGTGAAGGGGCAACTGAAGCTTTCTTT. Its translation: CASEGATEAFF.

This chain joins TRBV12-3 or TRBV12-4 and TRBJ1-6; D is ambiguous. The CDR3 totals 16 residues. V was pared by 7 bases and J by 0 bases, with 13 bases between. CDR3 nucleotide sequence: TGTGCCAGCACCCTGGAAGGTCGCTCCTATAATTCACCCCTCCACTTT. It is translated as CASTLEGRSYNSPLHF.

This chain uses TRBV5-1 with TRBJ1-1; 7 nucleotides match TRBD1. This CDR3 comprises 14 residues. Germline CDR1 SGHRS, CDR2 YFSETQ. J gave up 3 bases and V 4 bases, and 6 bases lay outside the gene matches. CDR3 bases: TGCGCCAGCAGCCGGGACAGTTTTTACACTGAAGCTTTCTTT. Translating gives CASSRDSFYTEAFF.

The V gene is TRBV29-1, the J gene TRBJ2-1; 7 nucleotides align to TRBD1. The J segment lost 9 bases and the V segment lost 6 bases, leaving 14 bases of the junction unmatched. The length of the CDR3 is 14 residues. CDR1 and CDR2 (germline): SQVTM, ANQGSEA. This chain's CDR3 is CSVLSGGRGGEQFF. The DNA for the CDR3 is TGCAGCGTACTCTCAGGGGGAAGAGGGGGTGAGCAGTTCTTC.

The CDR3 reads CAWEPGGIDYGYTF. The CDR3 nucleotides read TGTGCCTGGGAACCAGGGGGCATTGACTATGGCTACACCTTC. V usage is TRBV30 and J usage is TRBJ1-2; 8 bases are shared with TRBD1. Germline CDR1 GTSNPN, CDR2 SVGIG (reference sequence). The length of the CDR3 is 14 residues. The V segment lost 5 bases and the J segment 3 bases; nucleotides outside the gene matches: 8.

The chain joins TRBV6-1 to TRBJ2-7; 10 bases fit TRBD1. J gave up 1 base and V 4 bases, and 7 bases lay outside the gene matches. CDR1 MNHNS and CDR2 SASEGT come from the germline V gene. The CDR3 contains 16 residues. This chain's CDR3 is CASSGRGDRGSYEQYF. The DNA for the CDR3 is TGTGCCAGCAGTGGGCGAGGGGACAGGGGATCCTACGAGCAGTACTTC.

The chain has TRBV29-1 and TRBJ2-5, with D perhaps matching TRBD2 (6 bases). Deletions cut 4 bases from V and 5 bases from J, with 14 bases between. This CDR3 contains 13 residues. CDR1 is SQVTM and CDR2 is ANQGSEA in the germline V gene. The CDR3: CSVVGHRGETQYF. In DNA, the CDR3 is TGCAGCGTTGTGGGGCACCGGGGGGAGACCCAGTACTTC.

For the CDR3, the DNA is TGCAGTGCTAAGCGGGGGGGCCAAGAGACCCAGTACTTC. It is translated as CSAKRGGQETQYF. The gene calls are TRBV20-1 and TRBJ2-5; 10 bases fit TRBD2. CDR3 size: 13 residues. Germline-derived CDR1 and CDR2 are DFQATT and SNEGSKA (reference sequence). V trimming: 4 bases; J trimming: 1 base; junction bases outside the gene matches: 0.

This clonotype was recorded once. V usage is TRBV12-3 or TRBV12-4 and J usage is TRBJ1-1; D is perhaps TRBD1 (5 bases). V shed 1 base and J shed 1 base, with 13 bases lying between them. This CDR3 has 16 amino acids. CDR3: CASSLGWRGGNTEAFF. Here the CDR3 DNA reads TGTGCCAGCAGTTTAGGGTGGAGGGGCGGGAACACTGAAGCTTTCTTT.

This clonotype was seen only a few times. The chain is built from TRBV18 and TRBJ1-1, with D unclear. The germline V gene encodes CDR1 KGHSH and CDR2 LQKENI. Trimming removed 4 bases from V and 7 bases from J, with 16 bases in between. The CDR3 spans 14 residues. The CDR3 here is CASSQAGPQVEAFF. CDR3 DNA: TGTGCCAGCTCACAAGCAGGCCCCCAGGTTGAAGCTTTCTTT. Filled out from reference TRBV18 and TRBJ1-1, the complete variable domain reads NAGVMQNPRHLVRRRGQEARLRCSPMKGHSHVYWYRQLPEEGLKFMVYLQKENIIDESGMPKERFSAEFPKEGPSILRIQQVVRGDSAAYFCASSQAGPQVEAFFGQGTRLTVV.

The chain couples TRBV5-4 to TRBJ2-7, with no clear D. V shed 1 base and J shed 2 bases, with 10 bases lying between them. Germline V gene lookup returns CDR1 SGHNT and CDR2 YYREEE (reference sequence). The CDR3 is made up of 14 amino acids. In DNA, the CDR3 is TGTGCCAGCAGCTTGTTTGACACGACCTACGAGCAGTACTTC. It specifies CASSLFDTTYEQYF.